This passage covers 19 T cell receptor beta chains from one sample sequenced in a study of CD8 T cells in Susac syndrome. An amount of RNA that ranged from roughly 0.45 to 1 ug was reverse transcribed with random hexamers. TCRdb itself ran the immunoSEQ multiplex PCR reads through MiXCR, one entry per CDR3 protein. The sample has 75,000 to 100,000 distinct CDR3 sequences; around 94% are singletons. What was sequenced was CD8+ T cells from PBMCs. Source of these receptors: a human donor in good health.

The rearrangement links TRBV20-1 to TRBJ2-7, with 11 positions matching TRBD2. The germline CDR1 and CDR2 sequences are DFQATT and SNEGSKA (reference sequence). The V gene end was trimmed by 0 bases and the J gene end by 3 bases; junction bases not matched to a gene: 7. CDR3 length: 16 amino acids. The CDR3 coding sequence is TGCAGTGCTAGAGAACTAGCGGGGGAGGAATTCTACGAGCAGTACTTC. Protein sequence: CSARELAGEEFYEQYF.

The chain is built from TRBV6-5 and TRBJ2-3; 7 positions agree with TRBD2. The CDR3 has 13 residues. From germline, CDR1 is MNHEY and CDR2 SVGAGI. V was clipped by 4 bases and J by 6 bases; unmatched bases: 4. The CDR3 DNA is TGTGCCAGCAGTTGGGTGGGGGGGGATACGCAGTATTTT. It codes for CASSWVGGDTQYF.

This rearrangement joins TRBV12-3 or TRBV12-4 to TRBJ2-5; no definite D call. The CDR3 loop spans 15 amino acids. V was clipped by 1 base and J by 0 bases, with 9 bases between them. The CDR3 sequence: CASSLGTAYQETQYF. The DNA for the CDR3 is TGTGCCAGCAGTTTAGGGACGGCCTACCAAGAGACCCAGTACTTC.

This chain connects TRBV6-5 to TRBJ2-7; 11 nucleotides line up with TRBD2. The CDR3 extends over 15 amino acids. Germline values: CDR1 MNHEY, CDR2 SVGAGI. The CDR3 here is CASSPGTSGDYELYV. CDR3 DNA sequence: TGTGCCAGCAGTCCCGGGACTAGCGGAGATTACGAGCTGTACGTC.

This clonotype was seen just once. The chain has TRBV7-9 and TRBJ1-1; the D is unclear. Trimming pared 0 bases from V and 4 bases from J, leaving 6 bases between. CDR1 is SEHNR and CDR2 is FQNEAQ in the germline V gene (reference sequence). The CDR3 totals 13 residues. The CDR3 spells CASSLALITEAFF. For the CDR3, the DNA is TGTGCCAGCAGCTTAGCACTAATCACTGAAGCTTTCTTT.

This chain joins TRBV19 and TRBJ2-7, with a weak D call TRBD1 (5 bases). V dropped 8 bases and J dropped 3 bases, with 14 bases sitting between them. The CDR3 sequence is 13 residues long. Looked up from germline, CDR1 is LNHDA and CDR2 is SQIVND (reference sequence). The chain's CDR3 is CASSAGPGYEQYV. The DNA for the CDR3 is TGTGCCAGTTCCGCAGGGCCTGGCTACGAGCAGTACGTC.

This clonotype was seen once. J is TRBJ2-7 and V is TRBV27; 7 bases fit TRBD2. The CDR3 runs to 10 residues. CDR1 and CDR2 from the germline V gene are MNHEY and SMNVEV (reference sequence). The CDR3 coding sequence is TGTGCAACTGGGAGGGGAGAGCAGTACTTC. It yields the protein CATGRGEQYF.

The rearrangement uses TRBV27 and TRBJ2-3, with TRBD2 identical over 14 bases. The CDR3 consists of 20 residues. Germline CDR1 is MNHEY and CDR2 is SMNVEV (reference sequence). Germline trimming cut 3 bases from V and 3 bases from J; bases unmatched to any gene: 14. The CDR3 is CASSFLGTSGSVGETDTQYF. The CDR3 nucleotides are TGTGCCAGCAGTTTCCTCGGGACTAGCGGGAGTGTAGGTGAAACAGATACGCAGTATTTT.

This chain uses TRBV7-9 with TRBJ2-5, with TRBD1 as a possible D gene (6 bases). Trimming stripped 7 bases from V and 4 bases from J, with 25 bases between. CDR3 size: 17 residues. The germline gives CDR1 SEHNR, CDR2 FQNEAQ (reference sequence). For the CDR3, the DNA is TGTGCCAGCAACCCCATCACGGACAGCCGACGGGGAGAGACCCAGTACTTC. This sequence encodes CASNPITDSRRGETQYF.

This clonotype was seen more than once but under ten times. This sequence joins TRBV10-3 and TRBJ2-7; D is perhaps TRBD1 (5 bases). The V gene lost 7 bases and the J gene lost 2 bases, with 12 bases spanning the gap. Germline CDR1 and CDR2: ENHRY and SYGVKD. This CDR3 spans 13 amino acids. CDR3 amino acids: CAITSGPTYEQYF. CDR3 coding DNA: TGTGCCATCACTTCAGGGCCCACCTACGAGCAGTACTTC.

This CDR3 is CASSLSEGWGETQYF. CDR3 sequence (DNA): TGTGCCAGCAGTTTATCCGAGGGTTGGGGAGAGACCCAGTACTTC. The rearrangement joins TRBV27 to TRBJ2-5, with a possible D match to TRBD2 (5 bases). This CDR3 spans 15 amino acids. Germline CDR1 and CDR2: MNHEY and SMNVEV (reference sequence). V gave up 0 bases and J gave up 4 bases, with 12 bases separating them.

CDR3 region: CASSPTLAKNIQYF. CDR3 coding DNA: TGTGCCAGCAGCCCTACACTAGCCAAAAACATTCAGTACTTC. The V and J genes are TRBV11-2 and TRBJ2-4; D is ambiguous. V lost 5 bases and J lost 0, with 8 bases in between. Germline CDR1 is SGHAT and CDR2 is FQNNGV. The CDR3 has 14 residues.

The chain joins TRBV7-8 to TRBJ2-7; TRBD2 aligns across 10 bases. In germline, CDR1 is SGHVS, CDR2 FQNEAQ. The ends lost 1 base at V and 1 base at J; junction bases unmatched: 4. The CDR3 length is 16 residues. In nucleotides, the CDR3 is TGTGCCAGCAGCTTAGTCCCACTAGCGGGGTCCTACGAGCAGTACTTC. It encodes CASSLVPLAGSYEQYF.

The chain carries TRBV11-1 and TRBJ2-5, with TRBD1 matching 9 bases. The CDR3 totals 22 residues. Looked up from germline, CDR1 is SGHAT and CDR2 is FQDESV (reference sequence). V gave up 5 bases and J gave up 2 bases; unmatched junction bases: 27. The CDR3 DNA is TGTGCCAGCAGCCCGACGGTTGGGTGGGCCGATCCCGGGACAGGGACACAAGAGACCCAGTACTTC. This codes for CASSPTVGWADPGTGTQETQYF.

V gene TRBV15 combines with J gene TRBJ1-2, with TRBD1 as a possible D gene (5 bases). There are 14 residues in the CDR3. V lost 0 bases and J 4 bases, leaving 9 bases between the germline ends. Germline V gives CDR1 LNHNV, CDR2 YYDKDF (reference sequence). This CDR3 is CATSRDRDGYGYTF. CDR3 nucleotides: TGTGCCACCAGCAGAGACAGGGACGGCTATGGCTACACCTTC.

This clonotype was found once. The chain uses TRBV20-1 and TRBJ1-3, with TRBD1 matching 7 bases. The germline V gene has CDR1 DFQATT and CDR2 SNEGSKA (reference sequence). V trimming: 4 bases; J trimming: 3 bases; junction bases outside the gene matches: 3. This CDR3 contains 13 residues. CDR3 residues: CSATRDSGNTIYF. The CDR3 DNA is TGCAGTGCTACCCGGGACAGTGGAAACACCATATATTTT.

The chain has TRBV9 and TRBJ2-7; weak D call: TRBD2 (5 bases). CDR3 length: 13 residues. Per the germline V gene, CDR1 is SGDLS and CDR2 is YYNGEE. V was clipped by 0 bases and J by 2 bases, with 6 bases between them. The CDR3 here is CASSVGETYEQYF. The CDR3 nucleotides read TGTGCCAGCAGCGTAGGGGAGACCTACGAGCAGTACTTC. The variable domain in full, with the rest retrieved from reference TRBV9 and TRBJ2-7, is DSGVTQTPKHLITATGQRVTLRCSPRSGDLSVYWYQQSLDQGLQFLIQYYNGEERAKGNILERFSAQQFPDLHSELNLSSLELGDSALYFCASSVGETYEQYFGPGTRLTVT.

The V call is TRBV6-5, the J call TRBJ2-7, with a possible D match to TRBD2 (5 bases). V lost 4 bases and J lost 3, with 16 bases in between. The CDR3 is made up of 15 amino acids. In germline, CDR1 is MNHEY, CDR2 SVGAGI. The CDR3 protein is CASSSTGGGYYEQYF. The CDR3 DNA sequence: TGTGCCAGCAGTTCAACCGGAGGTGGGTACTACGAGCAGTACTTC.

This chain connects TRBV23-1 to TRBJ1-5, with 8 positions matching TRBD1. TRBV23-1 is flagged as an ORF with uncertain function. V trimming: 11 bases; J trimming: 5 bases; junction bases outside the gene matches: 5. This CDR3 has 12 amino acids. The CDR3: CAPGQAYQPQHF. The CDR3 DNA reads as TGCGCCCCGGGACAGGCTTATCAGCCCCAGCATTTT.